This T cell receptor (beta chain) was profiled in a study of T cells in Graves' hyperthyroidism and ophthalmopathy. Whole-study results and caveats: Most clonotypes that expanded in the thyroid above 0.001 also showed up in blood. Ophthalmopathy got predicted by the model a median around 6.6 months before its onset.

Uncontrolled infection, other autoimmune disease, pregnancy or lactation barred patients from enrollment. In making diagnoses, clinical symptoms, serum thyroxine and TRAb, thyroid ultrasound and orbital computed tomography were all used. Germline V gene data show CDR1 as MNHNS and CDR2 as SASEGT. The CDR3 has 14 residues. Trimming removed 3 bases from V and 1 base from J, with 8 bases in between. RNA transcripts provided the source from which TCR beta CDR3 regions were amplified. The primer set for the first-round RT-PCR of the TCR CDR3 was HTBI. TCRdb used MiXCR to reprocess the multiplex PCR reads, holding one entry per CDR3 protein. The table records a few hundred thousand distinct CDR3 sequences, 15% to 20% of them present only once. This clonotype was detected ten times or more. Its antigen is undetermined.

The sequence was collected from a woman aged 45-65 years with Graves' hyperthyroidism. The sequencing input was blood. The chain links TRBV6-1 to TRBJ2-3; D possibly matches TRBD1 or TRBD2 (6 bases each). The CDR3 loop reads CASSDGGGTDTQYF. CDR3 nucleotides: TGTGCCAGCAGTGACGGGGGCGGCACAGATACGCAGTATTTT.